The text below deals with one TCR beta chain. This record comes from a study of blood T cell repertoires in COVID-19. Background on the study: Acute-phase and convalescent COVID-19 samples originated in the United States, Italy and Spain. The cDNA or gDNA used as material had been derived from T cells, B-cell-depleted T cells, or PBMCs.

Germline CDR1 and CDR2: KGHSH and LQKENI. The CDR3 consists of 13 residues. V was cut by 0 bases and J by 2 bases, with 4 bases left in between. As handled by the study authors: It was from reference gene primer amplification that nucleated cell counts were estimated. Profiled with immunoSEQ multiplex PCR; TCRdb holds only in-frame clones, not every one. That table supplies the V and J calls and clone size; D and trimming were determined from the DNA. The top ten hold over 15% of the sample, which has 110,000 or so clones, approximately 90% seen once. The V call is TRBV18, the J call TRBJ2-5; D uncertain. The receptor's source is a human donor with acute or convalescent COVID-19. The donor label of this sample is uncertain. Sequencing input: peripheral blood. The CDR3: CASSPPLQETQYF. In nucleotides, the CDR3 is TGTGCCAGCTCACCACCTCTACAAGAGACCCAGTACTTC.